A selection of T cell receptor beta chains follows, all from one sample in a study of T-cell memory formation after mild COVID-19. TCRdb re-called the 5' RACE reads with MiXCR, one entry per CDR3 protein. The table includes just over 350,000 distinct CDR3 sequences, roughly an eighth detected once. The source material was PBMCs or a T cell subset sorted from them (not recorded which). These receptor sequences come from a man between 18 and 29 years old who had mild COVID-19 (a few samples of this study predate the infection). Cell type and time point are not known. CDR3s include the opening cysteine and the closing phenylalanine or tryptophan. Fields, in order: V gene, J gene, clone size, D gene, CDR3 DNA, CDR3 protein. D genes are given only for firm matches. For some rows the clone size is stated as once, few or many, or as a class when expanded; others skip it.

v_gene: TRBV6-6; j_gene: TRBJ1-1; abundance: few; d_gene: NA; CDR3nt: TGTGCCAGCGGGGGAGGTGAAGCTTTCTTT; CDR3aa: CASGGGEAFF
v_gene: TRBV12-3/TRBV12-4; j_gene: TRBJ2-2; abundance: many; d_gene: NA; CDR3nt: TGTGCCAGCACCGGGAACACCGGGGAGCTGTTTTTT; CDR3aa: CASTGNTGELFF
v_gene: TRBV5-1; j_gene: TRBJ1-1; abundance: NA; d_gene: NA; CDR3nt: TGCGCCAGCAGCTTACAGACAGAAGGAACTGAAGCTTTCTTT; CDR3aa: CASSLQTEGTEAFF
v_gene: TRBV30; j_gene: TRBJ1-2; abundance: few; d_gene: NA; CDR3nt: TGTGCCTGGTCTAGGACAGCGGGAGGCTATGGCTACACCTTC; CDR3aa: CAWSRTAGGYGYTF
v_gene: TRBV10-3; j_gene: TRBJ2-6; abundance: few; d_gene: NA; CDR3nt: TGTGCCATCAGTGATCCCCCCCTCTCTGGGGCCAACGTCCTGACTTTC; CDR3aa: CAISDPPLSGANVLTF
v_gene: TRBV6-6; j_gene: TRBJ2-5; abundance: few; d_gene: NA; CDR3nt: TGTGCCAGCAGCTACCTGAGGTTTACCCAAGAGACCCAGTACTTC; CDR3aa: CASSYLRFTQETQYF
v_gene: TRBV3-1; j_gene: TRBJ1-5; abundance: NA; d_gene: TRBD1; CDR3nt: TGTGCCAGCAGCCAACGAGACAGGGACAATCAGCCCCAGCATTTT; CDR3aa: CASSQRDRDNQPQHF
v_gene: TRBV3-1; j_gene: TRBJ1-4; abundance: few; d_gene: TRBD1; CDR3nt: TGTGCCAGCAGCCGAGGACAGGGCTATAATGAAAAACTGTTTTTT; CDR3aa: CASSRGQGYNEKLFF
v_gene: TRBV25-1; j_gene: TRBJ2-1; abundance: NA; d_gene: NA; CDR3nt: TGTGCCAGCAGTACGCGGACAGTGTACTTCTTC; CDR3aa: CASSTRTVYFF
v_gene: TRBV24-1; j_gene: TRBJ2-1; abundance: NA; d_gene: NA; CDR3nt: TGTGCCACCAGTGATTCTTATGAGCAGTTCTTC; CDR3aa: CATSDSYEQFF
v_gene: TRBV6-5; j_gene: TRBJ1-5; abundance: few; d_gene: NA; CDR3nt: TGTGCCAGCAGTTACGGGCAGGGGTATCAGCCCCAGCATTTT; CDR3aa: CASSYGQGYQPQHF
v_gene: TRBV12-3/TRBV12-4; j_gene: TRBJ2-5; abundance: NA; d_gene: TRBD2; CDR3nt: TGTGCCAGCAGTTCACCGACTAGCGGGGTAGAGACCCAGTACTTC; CDR3aa: CASSSPTSGVETQYF
v_gene: TRBV7-6; j_gene: TRBJ2-1; abundance: few; d_gene: NA; CDR3nt: TGTGCCAGCAGCTTCGATGGGGGTCCCTACAATGAGCAGTTCTTC; CDR3aa: CASSFDGGPYNEQFF
v_gene: TRBV29-1; j_gene: TRBJ2-3; abundance: NA; d_gene: NA; CDR3nt: TGCAGCGTTGAAGGTGATAGCACAGATACGCAGTATTTT; CDR3aa: CSVEGDSTDTQYF
v_gene: TRBV4-2; j_gene: TRBJ2-2; abundance: NA; d_gene: TRBD2; CDR3nt: TGTGCCAGCAGCCAGATAGCGGGGGAACTAAACACCGGGGAGCTGTTTTTT; CDR3aa: CASSQIAGELNTGELFF
v_gene: TRBV12-3/TRBV12-4; j_gene: TRBJ1-2; abundance: NA; d_gene: NA; CDR3nt: TGTGCCAGCAGCCGAGGGAGCGGCTACACCTTC; CDR3aa: CASSRGSGYTF
v_gene: TRBV7-8; j_gene: TRBJ1-5; abundance: NA; d_gene: TRBD1; CDR3nt: TGTGCCAGCAGCAGCGGACAGGGGGTTGTCAATCAGCCCCAGCATTTT; CDR3aa: CASSSGQGVVNQPQHF
v_gene: TRBV9; j_gene: TRBJ2-5; abundance: NA; d_gene: NA; CDR3nt: TGTGCCAGCAGCGGGTCAGGGGGGACGGAGACCCAGTACTTC; CDR3aa: CASSGSGGTETQYF
v_gene: TRBV6-1; j_gene: TRBJ1-2; abundance: many; d_gene: TRBD1; CDR3nt: TGTGCCAGCCACGTGGGGACAGGCCCCTATGGCTACACCTTC; CDR3aa: CASHVGTGPYGYTF
v_gene: TRBV4-3; j_gene: TRBJ2-1; abundance: few; d_gene: NA; CDR3nt: TGCGCCAGCCAATCGGACCCAGACAATCATGAGCAGTTCTTC; CDR3aa: CASQSDPDNHEQFF
v_gene: TRBV24-1; j_gene: TRBJ2-1; abundance: few; d_gene: NA; CDR3nt: TGTGCCACCAGTGGGGAGATATACAATGAGCAGTTCTTC; CDR3aa: CATSGEIYNEQFF
v_gene: TRBV2; j_gene: TRBJ2-1; abundance: NA; d_gene: NA; CDR3nt: TGTGCCAGCAGTGGCAGGCGGGTCGCGGCCTACAATGAGCAGTTCTTC; CDR3aa: CASSGRRVAAYNEQFF
v_gene: TRBV6-5; j_gene: TRBJ2-4; abundance: NA; d_gene: TRBD1; CDR3nt: TGTGCCAGCAGTTACGACAGGGCCGGGGACATTCAGTACTTC; CDR3aa: CASSYDRAGDIQYF
v_gene: TRBV15; j_gene: TRBJ1-4; abundance: NA; d_gene: NA; CDR3nt: TGTGCCACCAGCAGAGATCGGGGGGTTGGAGAAAAACTGTTTTTT; CDR3aa: CATSRDRGVGEKLFF
v_gene: TRBV5-1; j_gene: TRBJ2-1; abundance: NA; d_gene: TRBD2; CDR3nt: TGCGCCAGCAGCCCGAGGGGGAGCTCTAGCCTAGCGGGTACCTACAATGAGCAGTTCTTC; CDR3aa: CASSPRGSSSLAGTYNEQFF
v_gene: TRBV5-3; j_gene: TRBJ2-1; abundance: few; d_gene: TRBD2; CDR3nt: TGTGCCAGAAGCTGCGGGGGGGCGAATGAGCAGTTCTTC; CDR3aa: CARSCGGANEQFF
v_gene: TRBV27; j_gene: TRBJ2-1; abundance: few; d_gene: NA; CDR3nt: TGTGCCAGCAGGACTGAGGGAAATGAGCAGTTCTTC; CDR3aa: CASRTEGNEQFF
v_gene: TRBV18; j_gene: TRBJ2-5; abundance: many; d_gene: TRBD1; CDR3nt: TGTGCCAGCTCACCACCCGGGGTAGGGGGCGCCCCCGAGGAGGAGACCCAGTACTTC; CDR3aa: CASSPPGVGGAPEEETQYF
v_gene: TRBV11-2; j_gene: TRBJ2-5; abundance: NA; d_gene: NA; CDR3nt: TGTGCCAGCAGGAAACCGGGACGAGCTATCCAAGAGACCCAGTACTTC; CDR3aa: CASRKPGRAIQETQYF
v_gene: TRBV7-6; j_gene: TRBJ1-2; abundance: few; d_gene: TRBD1; CDR3nt: TGTGCCAGCAGCGCCCTGGGAGGACAGGGGGCTTACGGCTACACCTTC; CDR3aa: CASSALGGQGAYGYTF
v_gene: TRBV15; j_gene: TRBJ2-3; abundance: few; d_gene: NA; CDR3nt: TGTGCCACCAGCAGAGGACCGGGACTGCTCACAGATACGCAGTATTTT; CDR3aa: CATSRGPGLLTDTQYF
v_gene: TRBV6-6; j_gene: TRBJ2-1; abundance: NA; d_gene: TRBD2; CDR3nt: TGTGCCAGCAGGGCCACCGTGGGACTAGAATACTACAATGAGCAGTTCTTC; CDR3aa: CASRATVGLEYYNEQFF
v_gene: TRBV20-1; j_gene: TRBJ1-1; abundance: few; d_gene: TRBD1; CDR3nt: TGCAGTGCCACTCCCCGACAGGGACTAACCTCTGAAGCTTTCTTT; CDR3aa: CSATPRQGLTSEAFF
v_gene: TRBV24-1; j_gene: TRBJ1-2; abundance: few; d_gene: TRBD1; CDR3nt: TGTGCCACCAGTGATGCCACCGGGACAGAGGCGGGCTACACCTTC; CDR3aa: CATSDATGTEAGYTF
v_gene: TRBV4-1; j_gene: TRBJ1-1; abundance: few; d_gene: NA; CDR3nt: TGCGCCAGCAGCCAAGAACAGTATACTCGGAACACTGAAGCTTTCTTT; CDR3aa: CASSQEQYTRNTEAFF
v_gene: TRBV5-5; j_gene: TRBJ1-5; abundance: few; d_gene: NA; CDR3nt: TGTGCCAGCAGCTTGTACCTAAGCAATCAGCCCCAGCATTTT; CDR3aa: CASSLYLSNQPQHF
v_gene: TRBV7-3; j_gene: TRBJ2-2; abundance: many; d_gene: TRBD1; CDR3nt: TGTGCCAGCAGCCTGCTTGGGACAGGGAGGACCGGGGAGCTGTTTTTT; CDR3aa: CASSLLGTGRTGELFF
v_gene: TRBV29-1; j_gene: TRBJ1-5; abundance: few; d_gene: NA; CDR3nt: TGCAGCGTTGGTGGCGGGCCGAGTCAGCCCCAGCATTTT; CDR3aa: CSVGGGPSQPQHF
v_gene: TRBV3-1; j_gene: TRBJ2-7; abundance: few; d_gene: TRBD1; CDR3nt: TGTGCCAGCAGCCAAGACAACAGGGGGCCCTACTCCTACGAGCAGTACTTC; CDR3aa: CASSQDNRGPYSYEQYF
v_gene: TRBV18; j_gene: TRBJ1-4; abundance: few; d_gene: NA; CDR3nt: TGTGCCAGCTCACCAAATGGCGGCGACGAAAAACTGTTTTTT; CDR3aa: CASSPNGGDEKLFF